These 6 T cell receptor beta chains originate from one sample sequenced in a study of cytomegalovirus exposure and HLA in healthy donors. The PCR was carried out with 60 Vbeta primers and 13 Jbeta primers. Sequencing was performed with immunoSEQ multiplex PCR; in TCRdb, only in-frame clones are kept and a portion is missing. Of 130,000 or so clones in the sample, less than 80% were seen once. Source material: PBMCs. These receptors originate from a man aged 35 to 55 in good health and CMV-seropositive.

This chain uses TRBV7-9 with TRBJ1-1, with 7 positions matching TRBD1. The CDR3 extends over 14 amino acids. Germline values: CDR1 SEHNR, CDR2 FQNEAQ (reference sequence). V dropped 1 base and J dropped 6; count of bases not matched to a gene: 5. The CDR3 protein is CASSLDDRVSEAFF. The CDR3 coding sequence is TGTGCCAGCAGCTTAGATGACAGGGTTTCTGAAGCTTTCTTT.

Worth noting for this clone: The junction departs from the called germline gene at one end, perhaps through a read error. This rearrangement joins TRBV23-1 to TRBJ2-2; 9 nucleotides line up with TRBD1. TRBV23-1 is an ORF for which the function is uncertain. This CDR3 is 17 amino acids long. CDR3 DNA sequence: TGCGCCAGCAGTCAATCAGGGACAGGGAGCGAACACCGGGGAGCTGTTTTT. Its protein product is CASSQSGTGSEHRGAVF.

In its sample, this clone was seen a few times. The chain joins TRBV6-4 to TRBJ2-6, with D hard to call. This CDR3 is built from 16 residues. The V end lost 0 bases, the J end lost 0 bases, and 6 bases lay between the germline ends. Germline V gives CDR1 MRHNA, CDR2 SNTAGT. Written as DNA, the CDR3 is TGTGCCAGCAGTGACTCTGGCAGCTCTGGGGCCAACGTCCTGACTTTC. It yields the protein CASSDSGSSGANVLTF.

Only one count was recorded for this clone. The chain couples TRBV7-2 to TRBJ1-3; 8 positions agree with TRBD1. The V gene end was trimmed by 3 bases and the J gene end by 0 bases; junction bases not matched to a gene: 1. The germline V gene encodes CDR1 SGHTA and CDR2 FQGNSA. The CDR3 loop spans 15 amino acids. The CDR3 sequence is CASSFGQGSGNTIYF. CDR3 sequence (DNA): TGTGCCAGCAGCTTCGGACAGGGCTCTGGAAACACCATATATTTT.

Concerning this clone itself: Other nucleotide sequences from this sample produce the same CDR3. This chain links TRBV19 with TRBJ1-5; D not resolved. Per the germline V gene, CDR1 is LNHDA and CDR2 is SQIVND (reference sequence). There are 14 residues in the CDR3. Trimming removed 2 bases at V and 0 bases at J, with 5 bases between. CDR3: CASSIRDSNQPQHF. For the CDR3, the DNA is TGTGCCAGTAGTATACGGGATAGCAATCAGCCCCAGCATTTT.

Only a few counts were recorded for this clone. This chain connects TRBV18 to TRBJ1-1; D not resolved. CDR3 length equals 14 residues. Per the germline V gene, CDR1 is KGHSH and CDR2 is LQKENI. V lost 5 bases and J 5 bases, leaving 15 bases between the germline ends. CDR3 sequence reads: CASSKEAPGTEAFF. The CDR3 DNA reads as TGTGCCAGCTCAAAGGAGGCCCCTGGGACTGAAGCTTTCTTT. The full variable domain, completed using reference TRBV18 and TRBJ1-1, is NAGVMQNPRHLVRRRGQEARLRCSPMKGHSHVYWYRQLPEEGLKFMVYLQKENIIDESGMPKERFSAEFPKEGPSILRIQQVVRGDSAAYFCASSKEAPGTEAFFGQGTRLTVV.